A single sample gave rise to the 12 T cell receptor beta chains below, sequenced in a study of radiation and T cells in renal cell carcinoma. The method was immunoSEQ multiplex PCR; TCRdb's version includes in-frame clones alone and lacks a portion of them. The sample has just over 95,000 clones, approximately 80% seen once. Described time point: blood 4 weeks post-SBRT, at nephrectomy. Treatment described: 15 Gy SBRT to primary tumor, nephrectomy 4 weeks later. The sample consisted of blood, taken from a patient whose treatment included radiotherapy and nephrectomy. Receptors originate from a man between 60 and 70 years old with renal cell carcinoma.

This rearrangement joins TRBV7-2 to TRBJ2-1; tentatively, D is TRBD1 or TRBD2 (6 bases each). V lost 2 bases, J lost 4 bases, and 12 bases lay in between. Germline CDR1 SGHTA, CDR2 FQGNSA. The CDR3 is made up of 15 amino acids. CDR3 sequence (DNA): TGTGCCAGCAGCTTAAGGGGGGCAGGGTACAATGAGCAGTTCTTC. It yields the protein CASSLRGAGYNEQFF.

The chain joins TRBV4-1 to TRBJ2-3; 11 bases fit TRBD2. With V trimmed by 4 bases and J by 0 bases, 0 bases remained unmatched. The V gene's germline CDR1 is MGHRA and CDR2 YSYEKL. The CDR3 consists of 15 residues. CDR3: CASSRTSGSTDTQYF. In nucleotides, the CDR3 is TGCGCCAGCAGCCGGACTAGCGGGAGCACAGATACGCAGTATTTT.

This chain connects TRBV5-6 to TRBJ2-1, with 7 bases aligning to TRBD2. The germline CDR1 and CDR2 sequences are SGHDT and YYEEEE. V shed 4 bases and J 0 bases; nucleotides not matched to a gene: 13. CDR3 length equals 18 residues. The CDR3 reads CASSHLLGGTSSYNEQFF. CDR3 sequence (DNA): TGTGCCAGCAGCCACCTGCTCGGGGGGACGAGCTCCTACAATGAGCAGTTCTTC.

The rearrangement joins TRBV6-1 to TRBJ2-7; 7 bases align to TRBD1. V trimming: 5 bases; J trimming: 4 bases; junction bases outside the gene matches: 5. The length of the CDR3 is 13 residues. Germline lookup yields CDR1 MNHNS and CDR2 SASEGT. The CDR3 spells CASSTGVRYEQYF. DNA of the CDR3: TGTGCCAGCAGTACAGGGGTAAGGTACGAGCAGTACTTC.

The chain combines TRBV5-1 with TRBJ2-5, with 11 nucleotides matching TRBD2. The V gene end was trimmed by 4 bases and the J gene end by 5 bases; junction bases not matched to a gene: 7. This CDR3 contains 15 residues. The V gene's germline CDR1 is SGHRS and CDR2 YFSETQ. The CDR3 nucleotides read TGCGCCAGCAGCCCCACTAGCGGGGGCCGGGAGACCCAGTACTTC. The encoded protein is CASSPTSGGRETQYF.

The V call is TRBV28, the J call TRBJ2-3, with D unresolved. The CDR3 is 16 residues long. Germline V lookup: CDR1 MDHEN, CDR2 SYDVKM. V was pared by 6 bases and J by 0 bases, with 16 bases between. The CDR3 DNA reads as TGTGCCAGCAGCCCCCCCCGGCCCCTAAGCACAGATACGCAGTATTTT. It codes for CASSPPRPLSTDTQYF.

V is TRBV7-3 and J is TRBJ2-5; no reliable D call. V was trimmed by 2 bases and J by 1 base, leaving 5 bases between them. Germline CDR1 reads SGHTA; CDR2 reads FQGTGA. The CDR3 contains 13 residues. CDR3 DNA: TGTGCCAGCAGCTTACATCCCCAAGAGACCCAGTACTTC. This sequence encodes CASSLHPQETQYF. Full variable domain (remainder filled in from reference TRBV7-3 and TRBJ2-5): GAGVSQTPSNKVTEKGKYVELRCDPISGHTALYWYRQSLGQGPEFLIYFQGTGAADDSGLPNDRFFAVRPEGSVSTLKIQRTERGDSAVYLCASSLHPQETQYFGPGTRLLVL.

The chain joins TRBV28 to TRBJ1-2; 9 bases line up with TRBD1. The CDR3 contains 12 residues. From germline, CDR1 is MDHEN and CDR2 SYDVKM. The CDR3 DNA is TGTGCTACACAGGGGGCTGGGTATGGCTACACCTTC. Translated: CATQGAGYGYTF.

This chain joins TRBV5-1 and TRBJ2-3; weak D call: TRBD1 (6 bases). Germline CDR1 SGHRS, CDR2 YFSETQ. This CDR3 comprises 13 residues. V was clipped by 8 bases and J by 2 bases, with 12 bases between them. Here the CDR3 reads CASKTGPTDTQYF. The CDR3 DNA reads as TGCGCCAGTAAGACAGGCCCCACAGATACGCAGTATTTT. Filled out from reference TRBV5-1 and TRBJ2-3, the complete variable domain reads KAGVTQTPRYLIKTRGQQVTLSCSPISGHRSVSWYQQTPGQGLQFLFEYFSETQRNKGNFPGRFSGRQFSNSRSEMNVSTLELGDSALYLCASKTGPTDTQYFGPGTRLTVL.

The chain recombines TRBV2 with TRBJ1-4; D remains ambiguous. V was trimmed by 5 bases and J by 8 bases, leaving 12 bases between them. The length of the CDR3 is 13 residues. Germline CDR1 SNHLY, CDR2 FYNNEI. The CDR3 nucleotides read TGTGCCAGCAGTAGGGCGAGGGTGGAAAAACTGTTTTTT. Its protein product is CASSRARVEKLFF.

The V gene is TRBV6-1, the J gene TRBJ2-1; 13 nucleotides line up with TRBD2. The length of the CDR3 is 15 residues. Germline lookup yields CDR1 MNHNS and CDR2 SASEGT. V lost 7 bases, J lost 6 bases, and 6 bases stayed unmatched. The CDR3 coding sequence is TGTGCCAGCACTGGACTAGCGGGAGCGTTCAATGAGCAGTTCTTC. It translates to CASTGLAGAFNEQFF.

This clone has just a few counts. The chain recombines TRBV11-3 with TRBJ2-2; 11 bases align to TRBD2. The CDR3 extends over 15 amino acids. Germline loops: CDR1 SGHNT, CDR2 YENEEA. Unmatched junction bases numbered 6, after V lost 5 bases and J lost 7 bases. The CDR3 bases are TGTGCCAGCAGCGCGACTAGCGGGAACCGCGGGGAGCTGTTTTTT. Its translation is CASSATSGNRGELFF.